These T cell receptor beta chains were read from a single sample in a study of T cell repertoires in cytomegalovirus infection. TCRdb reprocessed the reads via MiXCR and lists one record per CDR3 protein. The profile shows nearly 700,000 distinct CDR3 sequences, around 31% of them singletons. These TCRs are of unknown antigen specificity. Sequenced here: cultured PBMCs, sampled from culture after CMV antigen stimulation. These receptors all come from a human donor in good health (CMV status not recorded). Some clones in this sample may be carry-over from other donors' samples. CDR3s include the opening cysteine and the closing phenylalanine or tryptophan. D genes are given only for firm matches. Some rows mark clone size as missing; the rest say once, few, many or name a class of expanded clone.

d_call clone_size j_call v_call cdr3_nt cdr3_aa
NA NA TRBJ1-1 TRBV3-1 TGTGCCAGCAGCCAAAACATTCGCCAGACAGAGAACACTGAAGCTTTCTTT CASSQNIRQTENTEAFF
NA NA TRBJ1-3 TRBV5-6 TGTGCCAGCAGTGGGGAACGGGTCGGAAACACCATATATTTT CASSGERVGNTIYF
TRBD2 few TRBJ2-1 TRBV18 TGTGCCAGCTCCCTACCTAATGGCGGGAGTTTGGGCAGTGAGCAGTTCTTC CASSLPNGGSLGSEQFF
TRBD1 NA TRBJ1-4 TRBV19 TGTGCCAGTAGTGGAACGGGACAGGGTGTAACTAATGAAAAACTGTTTTTT CASSGTGQGVTNEKLFF
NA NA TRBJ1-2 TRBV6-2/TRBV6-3 TGTGCCAGCAGTTACTCCCCCCCCGGGGGCGGCTATGGCTACACCTTC CASSYSPPGGGYGYTF
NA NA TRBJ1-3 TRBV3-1 TGTGCCTGTCGCTCTGGAAACACCATATATTTT CACRSGNTIYF
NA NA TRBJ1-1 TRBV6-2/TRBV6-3 TGTGCCAGCAGTAGCAGGAGTGGGGTTAAAGCTTTCTTT CASSSRSGVKAFF
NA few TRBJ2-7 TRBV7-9 TGTGCCAGCAGCAACGACCGCCTGGAGCAGTACTTC CASSNDRLEQYF
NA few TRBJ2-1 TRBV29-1 TGCAGCGTTGAAGCTTGGCAGGACAATGAGCAGTTCTTC CSVEAWQDNEQFF
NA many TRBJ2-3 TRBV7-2 TGTGCCAGCAGCTTACGGCCCGGGGGCACAGATACGCAGTATTTT CASSLRPGGTDTQYF
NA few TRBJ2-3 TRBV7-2 TGTGCCAGCAGCTTCTTATCTCGCACAGATACGCAGTATTTT CASSFLSRTDTQYF
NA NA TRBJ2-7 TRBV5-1 TGCGCCAGCAGCGGGGGGGACAATACAGTACAATGCTTC CASSGGDNTVQCF
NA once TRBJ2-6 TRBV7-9 TGTGCCAGCAGCTTAGGGGCACGACGTCGCGGGGCCAACGTCCTGACTTTC CASSLGARRRGANVLTF
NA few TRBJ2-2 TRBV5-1 TGCGCCAGTACCGGGACAATGAACACCGGGGAGCTGTTTTTT CASTGTMNTGELFF
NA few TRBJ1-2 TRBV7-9 TGTGCCAGCAGCCCTCAGGTCGGCCTCTATGGCTACACCTTC CASSPQVGLYGYTF
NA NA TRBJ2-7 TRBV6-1 TGTGCCAGCAGTGAACACGGACAGACTGGCGAGCAGTACTTC CASSEHGQTGEQYF
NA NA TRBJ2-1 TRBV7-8 TGTGCCAGCAGCGTCGGGACGGGGCTCGACAATGAGCAGTTCTTC CASSVGTGLDNEQFF
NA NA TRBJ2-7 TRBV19 TGTGCCAGTGGGCGACAGAGCTCCTACGAGCAGTACTTC CASGRQSSYEQYF
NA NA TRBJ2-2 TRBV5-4 TGTGCCAGCAGCTTGAAGTCCGGGGAGGCTGCGATCACCGGGGAGCTGTTTTTT CASSLKSGEAAITGELFF
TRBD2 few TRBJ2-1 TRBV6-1 TGTGCCAGCAGTTCCCGGGAGCGGGAGAATGTGTATGAGCAGTTCTTC CASSSRERENVYEQFF
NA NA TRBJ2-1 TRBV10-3 TGTGCCATCAAAGGGTCCCCCGGGGCCCACAATGAGCAGTTCTTC CAIKGSPGAHNEQFF
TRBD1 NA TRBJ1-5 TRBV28 TGTGCCAGCAGTCGCCCAGGGGGCGGTAGCAATCAGCCCCAGCATTTT CASSRPGGGSNQPQHF
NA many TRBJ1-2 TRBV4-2 TGTGCCAGCAGCCAAGAGAGGGGATATAACTATGGCTACACCTTC CASSQERGYNYGYTF
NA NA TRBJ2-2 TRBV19 TGTGCCAGTAGTGTTTACAGGGCGCTTCACACCGGGGAGCTGTTTTTT CASSVYRALHTGELFF
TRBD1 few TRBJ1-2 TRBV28 TGTGCCACCACACTCGGGACAGGGGTAGGCTACACCTTC CATTLGTGVGYTF
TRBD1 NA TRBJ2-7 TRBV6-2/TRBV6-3 TGTGCCAGCAGTTACCCGGGACAGGGCGGCGAGCAGTACTTC CASSYPGQGGEQYF
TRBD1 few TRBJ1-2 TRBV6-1 TGTGCCAGCAGCCCAGGGGGGGGAAGAGGGCCTAACTATGGCTACACCTTC CASSPGGGRGPNYGYTF
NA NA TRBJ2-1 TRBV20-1 TGCAGTGCTATACTCGGAAGCTCCTACAATGAGCAGTTCTTC CSAILGSSYNEQFF
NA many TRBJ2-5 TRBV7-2 TGTGCCAGCAGCTTAGTTTCTGGCGCGGGGAAGTACTTC CASSLVSGAGKYF
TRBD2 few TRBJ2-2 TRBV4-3 TGCGCCAGCAGCCAGTCTCGAGCGGGAGGAGCCGGGGAGCTGTTTTTT CASSQSRAGGAGELFF
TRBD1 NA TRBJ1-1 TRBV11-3 TGTGCCAGCAGCCCGGGACAGGGCTGGCTGAACACTGAAGCTTTCTTT CASSPGQGWLNTEAFF
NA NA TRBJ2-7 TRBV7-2 TGTGCCAGCAGCTTAGGGGAGGCGGACGAGCAGTACTTC CASSLGEADEQYF
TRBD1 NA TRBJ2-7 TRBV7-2 TGTGCCAGCAGCACCCGACCGGGACAGGTAGCCGAGCAGTACTTC CASSTRPGQVAEQYF
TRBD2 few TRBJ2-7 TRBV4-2 TGTGCCAGCAGCCAAGGGCCTACGGGAGGGCGCGAGCAGTACTTC CASSQGPTGGREQYF
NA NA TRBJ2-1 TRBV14 TGTGCCAGCAGCCTCTGGGGCTCAGGGGCCTACAATGAGCAGTTCTTC CASSLWGSGAYNEQFF
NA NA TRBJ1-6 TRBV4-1 TGCGCCAGCAGCCAAGTACCCGAGTATAATTCACCCCTCCACTTT CASSQVPEYNSPLHF
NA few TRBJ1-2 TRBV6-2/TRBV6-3 TGTGCCACCAGACCCTCGGCGGACTATGGCTACACCTTC CATRPSADYGYTF
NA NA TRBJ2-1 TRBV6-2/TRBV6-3 TGTGCCAGCAGTTACGTCGGGGGCGCGGGGGAGCAGTTCTTC CASSYVGGAGEQFF
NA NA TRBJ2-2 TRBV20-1 TGCAGTGCATTCAGGGGTACTAACACCGGGGAGCTGTTTTTT CSAFRGTNTGELFF
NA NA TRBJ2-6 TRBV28 TGTGCCGCCGGACACGATAGCTCTGGGGCCAACGTCCTGACTTTC CAAGHDSSGANVLTF
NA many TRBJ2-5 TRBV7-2 TGTGCCAGCAGCTCAAACCGCGAGACCCAGTACTTC CASSSNRETQYF
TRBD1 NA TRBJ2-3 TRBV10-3 TGTGCCATCAGTGGGGACAGGGGGCCCGATACGCAGTATTTT CAISGDRGPDTQYF
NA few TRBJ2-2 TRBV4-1 TGCGCCAGCAGCCAAGGCCTTCTCGCCGGGGAGCTGTTTTTT CASSQGLLAGELFF
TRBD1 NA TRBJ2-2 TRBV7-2 TGTGCCAGCAGCTTTCCAGGGGGCCCGGCGAACACCGGGGAGCTGTTTTTT CASSFPGGPANTGELFF
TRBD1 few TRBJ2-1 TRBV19 TGTGCCAGTTCCTTTACAGGGGGCCTTGACTTGGCGGCCTATGAGCAGTTCTTC CASSFTGGLDLAAYEQFF
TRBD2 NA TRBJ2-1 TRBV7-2 TGTGCCAGCAGCTTAATATCTAGCGGGTATAATGAGCAGTTCTTC CASSLISSGYNEQFF
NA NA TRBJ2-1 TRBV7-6 TGTGCCAGCAGCTTGCCTACGGAAACCGAGCAGTTCTTC CASSLPTETEQFF
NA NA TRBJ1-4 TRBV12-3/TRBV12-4 TGTGCCAGCAGTCGAGACAGCACCAATGAAAAACTGTTTTTT CASSRDSTNEKLFF
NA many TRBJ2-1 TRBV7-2 TGTGCCAGCAGCTTTCAGGGGGGTGCCGGCAATGAGCAGTTCTTC CASSFQGGAGNEQFF
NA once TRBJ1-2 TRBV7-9 TGTGCCAGCAGCTTGCCCTTTGGTGGCTACACCTTC CASSLPFGGYTF
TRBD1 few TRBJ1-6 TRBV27 TGTGCCAGCAGTTGGGGTTCGGGGACAGGGGCCTCACCCCTCCACTTT CASSWGSGTGASPLHF
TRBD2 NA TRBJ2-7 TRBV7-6 TGTGCCAGCAGCTTGGGGGGGGATAGTGTACGGCTCGGCGAGCAGTACTTC CASSLGGDSVRLGEQYF
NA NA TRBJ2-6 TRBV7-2 TGTGCCAGCAGCTCCATAAATTCTGGGGCCAACGTCCTGACTTTC CASSSINSGANVLTF
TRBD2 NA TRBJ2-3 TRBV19 TGTGCCAGTAGTACCTTCCTAGCGGGAGGGACAGATACGCAGTATTTT CASSTFLAGGTDTQYF